This T cell receptor (beta chain) emerged from a study of blood T cell repertoires in COVID-19. At the level of the study: Samples came from the United States, Italy and Spain, spanning acute and convalescent COVID-19.

CDR1 and CDR2 (germline): GTSNPN, SVGIG (reference sequence). V shed 0 bases and J shed 6 bases, with 9 bases lying between them. The CDR3 is made up of 13 amino acids. Assay: immunoSEQ multiplex PCR; the TCRdb copy retains only in-frame clones and omits some. The sample holds a few hundred thousand clones; 80% to 90% are singletons and the top ten take around 0.84%. The sample consisted of peripheral blood. The V gene is TRBV30, the J gene TRBJ1-5, with D unresolved. The clonotype originates from a man aged 30 to 45 with acute or convalescent COVID-19. In DNA, the CDR3 is TGTGCCTGGAGTGTAGCCCGACTTCAGCCCCAGCATTTT. This translates into CAWSVARLQPQHF.